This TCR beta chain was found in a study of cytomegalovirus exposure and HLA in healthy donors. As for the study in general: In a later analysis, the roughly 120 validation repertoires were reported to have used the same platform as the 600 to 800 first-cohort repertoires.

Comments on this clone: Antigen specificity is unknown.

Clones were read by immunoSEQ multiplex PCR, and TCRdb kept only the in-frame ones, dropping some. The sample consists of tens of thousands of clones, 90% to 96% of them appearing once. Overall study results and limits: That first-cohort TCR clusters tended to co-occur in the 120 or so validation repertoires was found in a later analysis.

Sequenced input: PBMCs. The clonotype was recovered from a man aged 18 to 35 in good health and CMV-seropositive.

Here the CDR3 reads CASSQSVEPCEDGYTF. The CDR3, as DNA: TGCGCCAGCAGTCAATCGGTAGAGCCCTGCGAAGATGGCTACACCTTC. The rearrangement joins TRBV23-1 to TRBJ1-2, with D unresolved. TRBV23-1 is an open reading frame whose function is uncertain. The V gene lost 0 bases and the J gene lost 6 bases, with 17 bases spanning the gap. This CDR3 is 16 amino acids long.